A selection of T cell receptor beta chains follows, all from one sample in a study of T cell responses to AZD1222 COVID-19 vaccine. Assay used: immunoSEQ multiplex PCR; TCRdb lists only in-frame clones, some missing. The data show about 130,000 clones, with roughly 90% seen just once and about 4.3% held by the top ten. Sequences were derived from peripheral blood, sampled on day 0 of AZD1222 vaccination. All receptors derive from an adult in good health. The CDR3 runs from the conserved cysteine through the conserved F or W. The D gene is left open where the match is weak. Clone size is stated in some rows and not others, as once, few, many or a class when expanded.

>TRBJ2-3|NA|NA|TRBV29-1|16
TGCAGCGTTATTGCCCTCGGGACTCCCGAGACAGATACGCAGTATTTT
CSVIALGTPETDTQYF
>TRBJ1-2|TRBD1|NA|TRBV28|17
TGTGCCAGCAGTTTGGGGGGACAGTTTATAGCTAACTATGGCTACACCTTC
CASSLGGQFIANYGYTF
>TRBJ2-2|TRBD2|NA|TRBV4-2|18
TGTGCCAGCAGCCAACAAGGGGCGGGAGCGGTGAACACCGGGGAGCTGTTTTTT
CASSQQGAGAVNTGELFF
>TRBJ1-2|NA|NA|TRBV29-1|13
TGCAGCGCCCGACAGGAGTTTAACTATGGCTACACCTTC
CSARQEFNYGYTF
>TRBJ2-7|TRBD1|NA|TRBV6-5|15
TGTGCCAGCAGGGGCCATCAACAGGGGTCCTACGAGCAGTACTTC
CASRGHQQGSYEQYF
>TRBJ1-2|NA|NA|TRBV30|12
TGTGCCTGGAGTTTGAACCTCTATGGCTACACCTTC
CAWSLNLYGYTF
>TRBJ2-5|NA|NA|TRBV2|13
TGTGCCAGCTCCCCCCAAGGGGAGGCCACCCAGTACTTC
CASSPQGEATQYF
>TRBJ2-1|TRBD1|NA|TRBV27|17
TGTGCCAGCAGTCTAAGGACAGGGGTCTCCCGTAACGGTGAGCAGTTCTTC
CASSLRTGVSRNGEQFF
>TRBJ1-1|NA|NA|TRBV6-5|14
TGTGCCAGCACTAGTGTAGGGACGAACACTGAAGCTTTCTTT
CASTSVGTNTEAFF
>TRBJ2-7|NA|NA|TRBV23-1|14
TGCGCCAGCACCGGAACTGTACAGGGTACCGAGCAGTACTTC
CASTGTVQGTEQYF
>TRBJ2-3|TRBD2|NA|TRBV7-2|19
TGTGCCAGCAGCCCCTCCCTTAGGGCAACTAGCGGGGGCACAGATACGCAGTATTTT
CASSPSLRATSGGTDTQYF
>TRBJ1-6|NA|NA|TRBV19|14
TGTGCCAGTAGTACTACAGGTTTGTCTTCACCCCTCCACTTT
CASSTTGLSSPLHF
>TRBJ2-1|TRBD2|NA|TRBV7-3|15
TGTGCCAGCAGCCGTGGGACTAGCGGGAGTTTTGAGCAGTTCTTC
CASSRGTSGSFEQFF
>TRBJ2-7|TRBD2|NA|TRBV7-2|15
TGTGCCAGCAGCTTTTTAGCGGGAGACTCCTACGAGCAGTACTTC
CASSFLAGDSYEQYF
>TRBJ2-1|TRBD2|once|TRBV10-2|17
TGCGCCAGCAGTGAGTCGACGGGGCTAGCGGGGGGGCGTTTGCAGTTCTTC
CASSESTGLAGGRLQFF
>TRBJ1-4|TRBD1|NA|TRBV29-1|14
TGCAGCGTTGAAGAAGGTTCAGGGGGTGAAAAACTGTTTTTT
CSVEEGSGGEKLFF
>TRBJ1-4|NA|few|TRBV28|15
TGTGCCAGCAGTCCAGGAGGGGGAGGTAATGAAAAACTGTTTTTT
CASSPGGGGNEKLFF
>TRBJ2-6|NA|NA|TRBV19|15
TGTGCCAGTACCGGACAAGCGCTTGGGGCCAACGTCCTGACTTTC
CASTGQALGANVLTF
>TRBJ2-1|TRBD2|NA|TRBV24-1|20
TGTGCCACCAGTGATAGGCCGGGACTAGCGGGGGGTCCTACCGCTAATGAGCAGTTCTTC
CATSDRPGLAGGPTANEQFF
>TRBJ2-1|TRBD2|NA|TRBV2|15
TGTGCCAGCAGTGAGGTGCGGGGGTTGAACAATGAGCAGTTCTTC
CASSEVRGLNNEQFF
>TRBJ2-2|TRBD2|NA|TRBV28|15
TGTGCCAGCAGTTTAAGAGCGGGGGGAACCGGGGAGCTGTTTTTT
CASSLRAGGTGELFF
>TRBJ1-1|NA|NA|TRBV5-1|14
TGCGCCAGCAGCTTGGGACAGGTGGGCGCTGAAGCTTTCTTT
CASSLGQVGAEAFF
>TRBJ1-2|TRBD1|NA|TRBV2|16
TGTGCCAGCAGTGAAGCCGGGACAGGGCGACACTATGGCTACACCTTC
CASSEAGTGRHYGYTF
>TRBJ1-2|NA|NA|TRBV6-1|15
TGTGCCAGCAGTGAAATGTATGGGACAAACTATGGCTACACCTTC
CASSEMYGTNYGYTF
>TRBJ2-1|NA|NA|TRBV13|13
TGTGCCAGCAGCCCTAGGACAGACAATGAGCAGTTCTTC
CASSPRTDNEQFF
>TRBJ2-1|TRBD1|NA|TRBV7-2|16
TGTGCCAGCAGCTCCGTAGTAGGGGGCGCATACAATGAGCAGTTCTTC
CASSSVVGGAYNEQFF
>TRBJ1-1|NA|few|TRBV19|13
TGTGCCAGTAGTATCAGGGGCGGTTTTGAAGCTTTCTTT
CASSIRGGFEAFF
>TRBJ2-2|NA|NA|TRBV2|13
TGTGCCAGCAGTAGGGGGAACACCGGGGAGCTGTTTTTT
CASSRGNTGELFF
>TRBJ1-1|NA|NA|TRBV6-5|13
TGTGCCAGCACTCAACAGGGTGACACTGAAGCTTTCTTT
CASTQQGDTEAFF
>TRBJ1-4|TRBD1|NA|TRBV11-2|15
TGTGCCAGCAGCCCGACAGGGTCCCCGAATGAAAAACTGTTTTTT
CASSPTGSPNEKLFF
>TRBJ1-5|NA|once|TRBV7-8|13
TGTGCCAGCAGCTCGTATAGCAATCAGCCCCAGCATTTT
CASSSYSNQPQHF
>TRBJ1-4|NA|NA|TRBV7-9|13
TGTGCCAGCAGCTCCCTGGAGGGGGAAAAACTGTTTTTT
CASSSLEGEKLFF
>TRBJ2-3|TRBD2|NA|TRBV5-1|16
TGCGCCAGCAGCTTCCTAGCGGGAGCCTCAGGGGATACGCAGTATTTT
CASSFLAGASGDTQYF
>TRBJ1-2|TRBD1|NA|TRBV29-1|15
TGCAGCGTCAACCTTAGACAGGGAGGGTACGATGGCTACACCTTC
CSVNLRQGGYDGYTF
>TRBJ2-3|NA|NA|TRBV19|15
TGTGCCAGTAGTACTCAGGGGCAGTTTACAGATACGCAGTATTTT
CASSTQGQFTDTQYF
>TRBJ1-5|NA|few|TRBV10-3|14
TGTGCCATCAGTGAGGGCAGGGCAAATCAGCCCCAGCATTTT
CAISEGRANQPQHF
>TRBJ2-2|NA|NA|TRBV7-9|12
TGTGCCAGCAGGTCCAAATTGGGGGAGCTGTTTTTT
CASRSKLGELFF
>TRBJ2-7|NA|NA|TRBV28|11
TGTGCCAGCAGTTCACAGGGAAGGTTCTACTTC
CASSSQGRFYF
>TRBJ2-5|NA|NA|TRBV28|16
TGTGCCAGCAGTTTAGGGTGGCGGGCGGGCCAAGAGACCCAGTACTTC
CASSLGWRAGQETQYF
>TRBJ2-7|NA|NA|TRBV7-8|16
TGTGCCAGCAGCTCGGTAAGGGACCGGTGGAGTGGGGAGCAGTACTTC
CASSSVRDRWSGEQYF
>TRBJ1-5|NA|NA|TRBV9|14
TGTGCCAGCAGCGTAGGTGGAGACCGCCAGCCCCAGCATTTT
CASSVGGDRQPQHF
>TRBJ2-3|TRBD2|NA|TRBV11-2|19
TGTGCCAGCAGCGGAGCCGGGACTAGCGGGAGACCGCGCGCAGATACGCAGTATTTT
CASSGAGTSGRPRADTQYF
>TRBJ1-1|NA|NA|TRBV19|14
TGTGCCAGTAGCCCCAGGGAGGGTAGTACTGAAGCTTTCTTT
CASSPREGSTEAFF
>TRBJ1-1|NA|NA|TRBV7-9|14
TGTGCCAGCAGCTTATACGGTGAGGGCACTGAAGCTTTCTTT
CASSLYGEGTEAFF
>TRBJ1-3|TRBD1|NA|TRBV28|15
TGTGCCAGCAGTTTAAAGGGGGCTGGTGGAAACACCATATATTTT
CASSLKGAGGNTIYF